Listed below are T cell receptor beta chains from one sample, sequenced in a study of identical twins. TCRdb reprocessed the 5' RACE reads with MiXCR, giving one entry per CDR3 protein. The repertoire includes under 400,000 distinct CDR3 sequences, approximately 8.8% of them detected once, and 7.5% to 9.5% sits in the top ten. The sample comprised naive T cells sorted from blood. All receptors come from a woman in her forties or fifties in good health. The CDR3 runs from the conserved cysteine through the conserved F or W. Fields, in order: CDR3 protein, CDR3 DNA, clone size, V gene, CDR3 length, D gene, J gene. A D gene is named only where the DNA matches it firmly. A row's size may be missing; if present it is once, few, many or a size class.

cdr3_aa: CSADTGRGVFADTQYF
cdr3_nt: TGCAGTGCCGATACCGGTCGAGGGGTTTTCGCAGATACGCAGTATTTT
clone_size: many
v_call: TRBV20-1
cdr3_length: 16
d_call: -
j_call: TRBJ2-3

cdr3_aa: CASSLGWETYNEQFF
cdr3_nt: TGTGCCAGCAGCTTAGGGTGGGAGACCTACAATGAGCAGTTCTTC
clone_size: -
v_call: TRBV11-2
cdr3_length: 15
d_call: -
j_call: TRBJ2-1

cdr3_aa: CAWSVRGAGGTEAFF
cdr3_nt: TGTGCCTGGAGTGTACGGGGGGCAGGGGGCACTGAAGCTTTCTTT
clone_size: -
v_call: TRBV30
cdr3_length: 15
d_call: TRBD1
j_call: TRBJ1-1

cdr3_aa: CASGHRAPEQYF
cdr3_nt: TGTGCTAGTGGGCACCGGGCCCCTGAGCAGTACTTC
clone_size: few
v_call: TRBV12-5
cdr3_length: 12
d_call: -
j_call: TRBJ2-7

cdr3_aa: CASSLAAEYNEQFF
cdr3_nt: TGTGCCAGCAGCTTAGCGGCAGAATACAATGAGCAGTTCTTC
clone_size: -
v_call: TRBV7-2
cdr3_length: 14
d_call: -
j_call: TRBJ2-1

cdr3_aa: CATSGDRAREQFF
cdr3_nt: TGTGCCACCAGTGGAGACAGGGCACGTGAGCAGTTCTTC
clone_size: -
v_call: TRBV24-1
cdr3_length: 13
d_call: TRBD1
j_call: TRBJ2-1

cdr3_aa: CASSELAGPYEQYF
cdr3_nt: TGTGCCAGCAGCGAATTAGCGGGGCCTTACGAGCAGTACTTC
clone_size: few
v_call: TRBV3-1
cdr3_length: 14
d_call: TRBD2
j_call: TRBJ2-7

cdr3_aa: CASSPSAPVEQYF
cdr3_nt: TGTGCCAGCAGCCCCTCCGCCCCGGTCGAGCAGTACTTC
clone_size: -
v_call: TRBV7-9
cdr3_length: 13
d_call: -
j_call: TRBJ2-7

cdr3_aa: CASSPRAGGFLETQYF
cdr3_nt: TGTGCCAGCAGCCCGCGGGCAGGGGGCTTTTTGGAGACCCAGTACTTC
clone_size: few
v_call: TRBV7-9
cdr3_length: 16
d_call: TRBD1
j_call: TRBJ2-5

cdr3_aa: CASSTRLAGGYEQFF
cdr3_nt: TGTGCCAGTAGTACCCGGCTAGCGGGAGGATACGAGCAGTTCTTC
clone_size: -
v_call: TRBV19
cdr3_length: 15
d_call: TRBD2
j_call: TRBJ2-1

cdr3_aa: CASSQRRNQNNEQFF
cdr3_nt: TGTGCCAGCAGCCAAAGGAGGAACCAAAACAATGAGCAGTTCTTC
clone_size: many
v_call: TRBV3-1
cdr3_length: 15
d_call: -
j_call: TRBJ2-1

cdr3_aa: CASSLNRVVPSF
cdr3_nt: TGTGCCAGCAGCTTAAACAGAGTCGTACCTTCTTTC
clone_size: -
v_call: TRBV7-2
cdr3_length: 12
d_call: -
j_call: TRBJ2-1

cdr3_aa: CASSPMRGMGETQYF
cdr3_nt: TGCGCCAGCAGCCCGATGCGGGGTATGGGCGAGACCCAGTACTTC
clone_size: -
v_call: TRBV4-1
cdr3_length: 15
d_call: -
j_call: TRBJ2-5

cdr3_aa: CSARERLVHTDTQYF
cdr3_nt: TGCAGTGCTAGAGAGAGGCTGGTTCACACAGATACGCAGTATTTT
clone_size: few
v_call: TRBV20-1
cdr3_length: 15
d_call: -
j_call: TRBJ2-3

cdr3_aa: CATSDSQGQGEAFF
cdr3_nt: TGTGCCACCAGTGATTCGCAAGGGCAGGGAGAAGCTTTCTTT
clone_size: few
v_call: TRBV24-1
cdr3_length: 14
d_call: -
j_call: TRBJ1-1

cdr3_aa: CSASGGQLQETQYF
cdr3_nt: TGCAGTGCCTCGGGGGGACAGCTCCAAGAGACCCAGTACTTC
clone_size: many
v_call: TRBV20-1
cdr3_length: 14
d_call: -
j_call: TRBJ2-5

cdr3_aa: CASSVDVATNEKLFF
cdr3_nt: TGTGCCAGCAGCGTAGATGTCGCAACTAATGAAAAACTGTTTTTT
clone_size: -
v_call: TRBV9
cdr3_length: 15
d_call: -
j_call: TRBJ1-4

cdr3_aa: CASSLESPTDTQYF
cdr3_nt: TGCGCCAGCAGCTTGGAATCCCCCACAGATACGCAGTATTTT
clone_size: many
v_call: TRBV5-1
cdr3_length: 14
d_call: -
j_call: TRBJ2-3

cdr3_aa: CASSLEVPGKRNGYTF
cdr3_nt: TGCGCCAGCAGCTTGGAAGTGCCAGGGAAAAGAAATGGCTACACCTTC
clone_size: -
v_call: TRBV5-1
cdr3_length: 16
d_call: -
j_call: TRBJ1-2

cdr3_aa: CASSFIGAGNEQFF
cdr3_nt: TGCGCCAGCAGCTTCATCGGAGCCGGAAATGAGCAGTTCTTC
clone_size: many
v_call: TRBV5-1
cdr3_length: 14
d_call: -
j_call: TRBJ2-1

cdr3_aa: CSARDPREGTDTQYF
cdr3_nt: TGCAGTGCTAGAGACCCCCGCGAGGGCACAGATACGCAGTATTTT
clone_size: few
v_call: TRBV20-1
cdr3_length: 15
d_call: -
j_call: TRBJ2-3

cdr3_aa: CASSPGQGLSPLHF
cdr3_nt: TGTGCCAGCAGCCCCGGACAGGGCCTTTCACCCCTCCACTTT
clone_size: few
v_call: TRBV12-3/TRBV12-4
cdr3_length: 14
d_call: TRBD1
j_call: TRBJ1-6

cdr3_aa: CASSSIGNYEQYF
cdr3_nt: TGTGCCAGCAGCTCCATAGGGAACTACGAGCAGTACTTC
clone_size: -
v_call: TRBV7-9
cdr3_length: 13
d_call: -
j_call: TRBJ2-7

cdr3_aa: CASRTENGNDQFF
cdr3_nt: TGTGCCAGCAGAACGGAGAACGGCAATGACCAGTTCTTC
clone_size: -
v_call: TRBV12-3/TRBV12-4
cdr3_length: 13
d_call: -
j_call: TRBJ2-1

cdr3_aa: CASSHQPGQGTDTQYF
cdr3_nt: TGCGCCAGCAGCCACCAACCGGGACAGGGGACAGATACGCAGTATTTT
clone_size: -
v_call: TRBV4-1
cdr3_length: 16
d_call: TRBD1
j_call: TRBJ2-3

cdr3_aa: CAISESAQAYEQYF
cdr3_nt: TGTGCCATCAGTGAGTCGGCACAGGCCTACGAGCAGTACTTC
clone_size: -
v_call: TRBV10-3
cdr3_length: 14
d_call: -
j_call: TRBJ2-7

cdr3_aa: CASSLVFGRASYEQYF
cdr3_nt: TGTGCCAGCAGCTTAGTGTTCGGGAGGGCCAGCTACGAGCAGTACTTC
clone_size: -
v_call: TRBV7-9
cdr3_length: 16
d_call: TRBD2
j_call: TRBJ2-7

cdr3_aa: CASSPDNTQYF
cdr3_nt: TGTGCCAGCAGTCCGGATAACACCCAGTACTTC
clone_size: few
v_call: TRBV28
cdr3_length: 11
d_call: -
j_call: TRBJ2-5

cdr3_aa: CASSFLTSGWVTEQFF
cdr3_nt: TGTGCCAGCAGCTTTTTGACTAGCGGGTGGGTCACTGAGCAGTTCTTC
clone_size: -
v_call: TRBV7-2
cdr3_length: 16
d_call: TRBD2
j_call: TRBJ2-1

cdr3_aa: CAWGNRWLGGYTF
cdr3_nt: TGTGCCTGGGGTAACCGGTGGTTAGGCGGCTACACCTTC
clone_size: -
v_call: TRBV30
cdr3_length: 13
d_call: -
j_call: TRBJ1-2

cdr3_aa: CASRPSGVSSYEQYF
cdr3_nt: TGTGCCAGCAGACCTTCTGGGGTAAGCTCCTACGAGCAGTACTTC
clone_size: many
v_call: TRBV12-3/TRBV12-4
cdr3_length: 15
d_call: -
j_call: TRBJ2-7

cdr3_aa: CASSESGGTQPQHF
cdr3_nt: TGCGCCAGCAGTGAGTCAGGGGGAACTCAGCCCCAGCATTTT
clone_size: many
v_call: TRBV10-2
cdr3_length: 14
d_call: -
j_call: TRBJ1-5